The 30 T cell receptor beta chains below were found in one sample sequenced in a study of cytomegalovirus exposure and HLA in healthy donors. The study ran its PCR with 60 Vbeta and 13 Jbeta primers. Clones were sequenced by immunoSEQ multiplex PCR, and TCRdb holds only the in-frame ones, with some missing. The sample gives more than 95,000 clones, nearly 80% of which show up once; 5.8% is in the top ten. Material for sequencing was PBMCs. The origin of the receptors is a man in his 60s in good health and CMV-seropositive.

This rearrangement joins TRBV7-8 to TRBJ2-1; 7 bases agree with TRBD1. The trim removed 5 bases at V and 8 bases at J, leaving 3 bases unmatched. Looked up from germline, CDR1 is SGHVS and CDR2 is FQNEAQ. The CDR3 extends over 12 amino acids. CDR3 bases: TGTGCCAGCAGCCCCCAGGGGGATGAGCAGTTCTTC. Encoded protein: CASSPQGDEQFF.

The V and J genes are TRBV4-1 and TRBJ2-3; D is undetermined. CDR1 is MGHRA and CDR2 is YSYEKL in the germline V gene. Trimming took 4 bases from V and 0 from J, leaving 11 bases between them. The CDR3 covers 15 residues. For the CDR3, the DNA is TGCGCCAGCAGCCCGGTTATGGAGAGCACAGATACGCAGTATTTT. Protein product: CASSPVMESTDTQYF.

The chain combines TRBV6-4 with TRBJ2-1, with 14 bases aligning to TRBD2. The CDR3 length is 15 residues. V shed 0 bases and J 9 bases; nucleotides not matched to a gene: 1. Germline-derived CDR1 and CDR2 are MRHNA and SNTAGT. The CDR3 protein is CASSDSTSGGAEQFF. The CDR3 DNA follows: TGTGCCAGCAGTGACTCGACTAGCGGGGGGGCTGAGCAGTTCTTC.

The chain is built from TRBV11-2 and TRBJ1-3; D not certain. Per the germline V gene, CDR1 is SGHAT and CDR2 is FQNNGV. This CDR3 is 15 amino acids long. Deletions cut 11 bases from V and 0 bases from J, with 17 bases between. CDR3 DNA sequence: TGTGCCGCGGGGAGAGACACTTTCTCTGGAAACACCATATATTTT. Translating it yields CAAGRDTFSGNTIYF. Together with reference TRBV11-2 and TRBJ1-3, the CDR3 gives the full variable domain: EAGVAQSPRYKIIEKRQSVAFWCNPISGHATLYWYQQILGQGPKLLIQFQNNGVVDDSQLPKDRFSAERLKGVDSTLKIQPAKLEDSAVYLCAAGRDTFSGNTIYFGEGSWLTVV.

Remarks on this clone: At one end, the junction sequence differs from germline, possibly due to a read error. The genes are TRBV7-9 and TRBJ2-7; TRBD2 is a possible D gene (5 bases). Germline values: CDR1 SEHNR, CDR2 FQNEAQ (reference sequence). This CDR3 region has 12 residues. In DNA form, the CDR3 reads TGTTCCAGCAGCCCCCTCGGGATGGAGCAGTACTTC. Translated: CSSSPLGMEQYF.

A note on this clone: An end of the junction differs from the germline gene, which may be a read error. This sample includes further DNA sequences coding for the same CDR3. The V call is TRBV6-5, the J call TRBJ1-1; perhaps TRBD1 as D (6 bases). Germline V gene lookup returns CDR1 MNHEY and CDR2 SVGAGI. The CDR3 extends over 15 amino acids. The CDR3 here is CASSYARTVNTEAFF. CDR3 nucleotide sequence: TGTGCCAGCAGTTACGCCCGGACAGTGAACACTGAGGCTTTCTTT.

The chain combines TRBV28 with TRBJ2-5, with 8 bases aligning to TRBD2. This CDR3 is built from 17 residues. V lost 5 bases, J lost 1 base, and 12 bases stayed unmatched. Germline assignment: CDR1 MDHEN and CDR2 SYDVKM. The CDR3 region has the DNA TGTGCCAGCAGTCCCGTAGCGGGATCCGTATTCCAAGAGACCCAGTACTTC. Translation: CASSPVAGSVFQETQYF.

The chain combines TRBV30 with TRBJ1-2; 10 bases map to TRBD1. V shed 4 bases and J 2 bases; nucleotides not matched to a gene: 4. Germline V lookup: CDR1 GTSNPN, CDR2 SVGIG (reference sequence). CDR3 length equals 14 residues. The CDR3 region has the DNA TGTGCCTGGAAAGGGGACAGGGGCAACTATGGCTACACCTTC. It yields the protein CAWKGDRGNYGYTF.

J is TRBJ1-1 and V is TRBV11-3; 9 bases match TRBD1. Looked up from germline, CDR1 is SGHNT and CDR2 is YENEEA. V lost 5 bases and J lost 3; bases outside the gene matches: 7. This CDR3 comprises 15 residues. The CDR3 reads CASSPGQGRYTEAFF. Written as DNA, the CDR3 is TGTGCCAGCAGCCCAGGACAGGGGAGGTACACTGAAGCTTTCTTT.

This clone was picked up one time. CDR3 in amino acids: CASTSGGQDSYEQYF. CDR3 nucleotide sequence: TGTGCCAGCACCTCGGGGGGACAGGATTCCTACGAGCAGTACTTC. The V and J genes are TRBV13 and TRBJ2-7, with a weak D call TRBD1 (8 bases). The CDR3 consists of 15 residues. Germline V gives CDR1 PRHDT, CDR2 FYEKMQ (reference sequence). Trimming pared 7 bases from V and 1 base from J, leaving 17 bases between.

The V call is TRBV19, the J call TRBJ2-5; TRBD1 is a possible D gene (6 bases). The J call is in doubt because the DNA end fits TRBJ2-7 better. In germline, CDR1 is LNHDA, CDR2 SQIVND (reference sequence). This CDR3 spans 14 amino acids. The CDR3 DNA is TGTGCCAGTAGTCCTCGACAGGTCTCCTACGAGCAGTACTTC. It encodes CASSPRQVSYEQYF.

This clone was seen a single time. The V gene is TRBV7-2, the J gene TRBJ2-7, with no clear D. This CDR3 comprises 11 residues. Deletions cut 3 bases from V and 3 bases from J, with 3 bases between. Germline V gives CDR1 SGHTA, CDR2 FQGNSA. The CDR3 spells CASSFHYEQYF. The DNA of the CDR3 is TGTGCCAGCAGCTTTCACTACGAGCAGTACTTC.

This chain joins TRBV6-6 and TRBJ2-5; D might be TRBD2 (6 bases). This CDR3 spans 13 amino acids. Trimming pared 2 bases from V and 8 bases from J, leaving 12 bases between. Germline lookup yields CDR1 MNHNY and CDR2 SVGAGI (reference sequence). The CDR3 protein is CASSYSEGGTQYF. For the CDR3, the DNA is TGTGCCAGCAGTTACAGTGAGGGAGGAACCCAGTACTTC.

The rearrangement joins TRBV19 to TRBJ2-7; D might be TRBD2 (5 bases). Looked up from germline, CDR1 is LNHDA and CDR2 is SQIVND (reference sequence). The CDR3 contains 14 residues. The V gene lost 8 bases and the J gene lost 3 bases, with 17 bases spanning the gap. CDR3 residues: CASSRTGGGYEQYF. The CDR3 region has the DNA TGTGCCAGTTCCAGGACCGGAGGTGGCTACGAGCAGTACTTC. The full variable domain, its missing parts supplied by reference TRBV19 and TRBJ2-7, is DGGITQSPKYLFRKEGQNVTLSCEQNLNHDAMYWYRQDPGQGLRLIYYSQIVNDFQKGDIAEGYSVSREKKESFPLTVTSAQKNPTAFYLCASSRTGGGYEQYFGPGTRLTVT.

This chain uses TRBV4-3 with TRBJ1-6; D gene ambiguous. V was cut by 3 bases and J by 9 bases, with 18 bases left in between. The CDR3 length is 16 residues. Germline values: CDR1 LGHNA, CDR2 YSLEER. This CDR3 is CASSHPAAGVGSPLHF. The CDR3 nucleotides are TGCGCCAGCAGCCACCCTGCTGCGGGTGTCGGTTCACCCCTCCACTTT.

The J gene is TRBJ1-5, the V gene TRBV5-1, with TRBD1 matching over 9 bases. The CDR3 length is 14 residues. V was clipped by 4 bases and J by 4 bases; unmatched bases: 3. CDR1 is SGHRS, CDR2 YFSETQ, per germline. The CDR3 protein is CASSPGTGNQPQHF. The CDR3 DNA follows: TGCGCCAGCAGCCCCGGGACAGGGAATCAGCCCCAGCATTTT.

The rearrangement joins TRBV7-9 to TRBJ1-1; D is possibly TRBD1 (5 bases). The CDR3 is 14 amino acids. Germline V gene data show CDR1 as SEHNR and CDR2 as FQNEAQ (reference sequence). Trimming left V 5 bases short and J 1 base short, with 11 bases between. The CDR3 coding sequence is TGTGCCAGCAGCCGGGTCCAGGGGAACACTGAAGCTTTCTTT. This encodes CASSRVQGNTEAFF.

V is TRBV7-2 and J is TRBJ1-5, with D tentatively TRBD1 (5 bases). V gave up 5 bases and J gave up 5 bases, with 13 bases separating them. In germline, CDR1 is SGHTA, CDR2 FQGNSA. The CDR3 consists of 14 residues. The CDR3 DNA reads TGTGCCAGCAGCCCTTCCGACAGCGATCAGCCCCAGCATTTT. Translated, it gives CASSPSDSDQPQHF.

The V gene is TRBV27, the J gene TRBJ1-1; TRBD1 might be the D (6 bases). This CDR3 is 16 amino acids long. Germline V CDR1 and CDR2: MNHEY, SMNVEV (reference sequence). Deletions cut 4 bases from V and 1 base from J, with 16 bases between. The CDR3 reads CASSSLSTGWNTEAFF. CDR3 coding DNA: TGTGCCAGCAGTTCCTTAAGTACAGGGTGGAACACTGAAGCTTTCTTT.

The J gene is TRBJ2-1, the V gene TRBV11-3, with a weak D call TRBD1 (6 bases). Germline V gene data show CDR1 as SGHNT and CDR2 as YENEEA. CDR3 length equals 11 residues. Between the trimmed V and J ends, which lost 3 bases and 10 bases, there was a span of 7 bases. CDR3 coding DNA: TGTGCCAGCAGCTTTAGGGGGGAGCAGTTCTTC. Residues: CASSFRGEQFF.

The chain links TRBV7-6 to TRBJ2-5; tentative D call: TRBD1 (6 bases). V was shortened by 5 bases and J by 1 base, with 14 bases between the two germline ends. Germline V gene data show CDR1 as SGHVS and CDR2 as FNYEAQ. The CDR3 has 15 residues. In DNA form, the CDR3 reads TGTGCCAGCAGCCCAAAGACAGGTCTCCAAGAGACCCAGTACTTC. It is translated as CASSPKTGLQETQYF.

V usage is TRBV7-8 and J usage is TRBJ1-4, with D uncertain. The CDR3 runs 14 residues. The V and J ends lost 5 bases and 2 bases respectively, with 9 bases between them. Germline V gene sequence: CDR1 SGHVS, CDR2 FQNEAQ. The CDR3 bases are TGTGCCAGCAGCCCCTCCCGTACTAATGAAAAACTGTTTTTT. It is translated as CASSPSRTNEKLFF.

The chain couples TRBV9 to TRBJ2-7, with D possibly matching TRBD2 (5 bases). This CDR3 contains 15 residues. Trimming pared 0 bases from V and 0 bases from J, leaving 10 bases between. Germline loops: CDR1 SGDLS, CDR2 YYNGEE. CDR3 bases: TGTGCCAGCAGCGTAGGGGCTAGCCCCTCCTACGAGCAGTACTTC. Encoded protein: CASSVGASPSYEQYF. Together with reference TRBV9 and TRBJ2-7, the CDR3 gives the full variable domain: DSGVTQTPKHLITATGQRVTLRCSPRSGDLSVYWYQQSLDQGLQFLIQYYNGEERAKGNILERFSAQQFPDLHSELNLSSLELGDSALYFCASSVGASPSYEQYFGPGTRLTVT.

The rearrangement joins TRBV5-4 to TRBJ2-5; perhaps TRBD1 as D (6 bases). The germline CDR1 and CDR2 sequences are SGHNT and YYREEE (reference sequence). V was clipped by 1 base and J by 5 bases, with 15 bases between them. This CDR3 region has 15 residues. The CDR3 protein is CASSLRSGAGETQYF. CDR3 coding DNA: TGTGCCAGCAGCTTGAGGTCAGGGGCTGGGGAGACCCAGTACTTC.

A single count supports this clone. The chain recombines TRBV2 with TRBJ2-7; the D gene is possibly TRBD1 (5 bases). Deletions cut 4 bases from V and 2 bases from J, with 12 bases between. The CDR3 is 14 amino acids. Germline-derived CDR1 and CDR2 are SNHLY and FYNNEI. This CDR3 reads CASSVSAGTYEQYF. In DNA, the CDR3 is TGTGCCAGCAGTGTCTCGGCAGGGACCTACGAGCAGTACTTC. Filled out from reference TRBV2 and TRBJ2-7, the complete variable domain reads EPEVTQTPSHQVTQMGQEVILRCVPISNHLYFYWYRQILGQKVEFLVSFYNNEISEKSEIFDDQFSVERPDGSNFTLKIRSTKLEDSAMYFCASSVSAGTYEQYFGPGTRLTVT.

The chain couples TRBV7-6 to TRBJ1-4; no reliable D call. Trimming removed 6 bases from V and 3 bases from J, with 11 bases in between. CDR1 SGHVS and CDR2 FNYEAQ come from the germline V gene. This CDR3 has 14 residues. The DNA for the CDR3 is TGTGCCAGCAGTAGGGAGGGTGCTAATGAAAAACTGTTTTTT. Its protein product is CASSREGANEKLFF.

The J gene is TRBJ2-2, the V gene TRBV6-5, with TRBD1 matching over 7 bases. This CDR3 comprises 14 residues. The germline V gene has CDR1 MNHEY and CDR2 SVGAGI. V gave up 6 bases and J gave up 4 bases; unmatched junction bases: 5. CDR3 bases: TGTGCCAGCAGCCGACAGGGCGTCACCGGGGAGCTGTTTTTT. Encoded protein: CASSRQGVTGELFF.

The CDR3: CASSTRTDQPQHF. The CDR3 nucleotides read TGTGCCAGTAGTACCCGGACAGACCAGCCCCAGCATTTT. The V gene is TRBV19, the J gene TRBJ1-5, with a possible D match to TRBD1 (6 bases). Germline V gene lookup returns CDR1 LNHDA and CDR2 SQIVND (reference sequence). The CDR3 sequence is 13 residues long. The V end lost 4 bases, the J end lost 7 bases, and 11 bases lay between the germline ends.

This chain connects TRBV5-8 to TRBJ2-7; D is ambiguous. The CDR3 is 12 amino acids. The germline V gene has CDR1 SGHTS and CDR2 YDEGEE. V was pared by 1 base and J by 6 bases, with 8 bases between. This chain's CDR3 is CASSLRVGEQYF. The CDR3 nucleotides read TGTGCCAGCAGCTTGCGGGTGGGCGAGCAGTACTTC.

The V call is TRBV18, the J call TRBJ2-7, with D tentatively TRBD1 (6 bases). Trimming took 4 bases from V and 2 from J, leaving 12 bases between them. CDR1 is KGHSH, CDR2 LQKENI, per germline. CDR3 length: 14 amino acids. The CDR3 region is CASSLSDRTYEQYF. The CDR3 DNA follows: TGTGCCAGCTCACTTTCGGACAGAACCTACGAGCAGTACTTC. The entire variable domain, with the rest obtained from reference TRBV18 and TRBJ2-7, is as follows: NAGVMQNPRHLVRRRGQEARLRCSPMKGHSHVYWYRQLPEEGLKFMVYLQKENIIDESGMPKERFSAEFPKEGPSILRIQQVVRGDSAAYFCASSLSDRTYEQYFGPGTRLTVT.